This T cell receptor (beta chain) stems from a study of blood T cells in healthy people across ages. Next came a second PCR, run for about 6 to 12 cycles, which used a sample-barcoded 5' primer along with a J-beta primer mix. TCRdb re-called the 5' RACE reads with MiXCR, one entry per CDR3 protein. The table has about 1.8 million distinct CDR3 sequences, less than 50% seen once. V trimming: 5 bases; J trimming: 5 bases; junction bases outside the gene matches: 5. This CDR3 spans 14 amino acids. With each sample, at least 5.5 micrograms of total RNA were extracted. The receptor's source is a woman aged 35 to 49 in good health. Sequencing was performed on blood. This chain joins TRBV12-3 or TRBV12-4 and TRBJ2-4; 8 bases are a match to TRBD1. The CDR3 loop is CASSLGQAQNIQYF. As DNA, the CDR3 is TGTGCCAGCAGTCTGGGACAGGCCCAAAACATTCAGTACTTC.